This TCR beta chain was sequenced during a study of T cells in Graves' hyperthyroidism and ophthalmopathy. Study results and limitations: Model output signaled ophthalmopathy a median approximately 6.2 months ahead of onset.

Amplification yielded TCR beta CDR3 regions, with RNA transcripts as the source. An initial round of RT-PCR targeting the TCR CDR3 relied on the HTBI primer set. TCRdb reprocessed the multiplex PCR reads via MiXCR and lists one record per CDR3 protein. Of around 580,000 distinct CDR3 sequences in the sample, just over 45% were seen once. This clonotype was detected only a few times. Its target is unknown. Trimming stripped 2 bases from V and 4 bases from J, with 9 bases between. This CDR3 comprises 14 residues. In germline, CDR1 is SNHLY, CDR2 FYNNEI. The receptor's source is a woman under 30 with Graves' hyperthyroidism. The chain links TRBV2 to TRBJ1-5; no reliable D call. The source material was peripheral blood or thyroid tissue (not recorded which). Here the CDR3 reads CASSERTKNQPQHF. In DNA, the CDR3 is TGTGCCAGCAGTGAAAGGACCAAGAATCAGCCCCAGCATTTT.